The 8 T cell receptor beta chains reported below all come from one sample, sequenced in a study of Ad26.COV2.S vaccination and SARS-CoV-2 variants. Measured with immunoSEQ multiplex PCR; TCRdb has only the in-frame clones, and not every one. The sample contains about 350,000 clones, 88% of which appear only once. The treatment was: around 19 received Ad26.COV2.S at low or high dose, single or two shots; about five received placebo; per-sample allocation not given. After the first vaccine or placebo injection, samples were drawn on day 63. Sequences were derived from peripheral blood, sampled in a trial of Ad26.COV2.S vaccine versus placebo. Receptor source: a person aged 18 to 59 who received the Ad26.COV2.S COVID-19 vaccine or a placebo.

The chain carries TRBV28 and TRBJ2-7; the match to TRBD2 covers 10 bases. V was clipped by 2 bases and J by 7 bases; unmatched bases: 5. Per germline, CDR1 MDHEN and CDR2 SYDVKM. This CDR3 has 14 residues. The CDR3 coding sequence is TGTGCCAGCAGTTTACTAGCGGGAGTGGGGGAGCAGTACTTC. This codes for CASSLLAGVGEQYF.

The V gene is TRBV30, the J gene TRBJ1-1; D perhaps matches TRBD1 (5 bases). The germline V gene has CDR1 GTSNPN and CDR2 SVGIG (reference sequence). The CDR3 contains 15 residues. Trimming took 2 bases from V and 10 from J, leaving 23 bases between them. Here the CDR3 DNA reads TGTGCCTGGAGTCAACCGGGCCGACAGTATGAAGTAGCTTTCTTT. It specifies CAWSQPGRQYEVAFF.

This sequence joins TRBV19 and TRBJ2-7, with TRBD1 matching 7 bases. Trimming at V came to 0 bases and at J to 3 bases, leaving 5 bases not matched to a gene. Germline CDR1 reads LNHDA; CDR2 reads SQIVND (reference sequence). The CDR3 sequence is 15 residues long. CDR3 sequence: CASSIDRGISYEQYF. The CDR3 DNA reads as TGTGCCAGTAGTATAGACAGGGGGATTAGCTACGAGCAGTACTTC.

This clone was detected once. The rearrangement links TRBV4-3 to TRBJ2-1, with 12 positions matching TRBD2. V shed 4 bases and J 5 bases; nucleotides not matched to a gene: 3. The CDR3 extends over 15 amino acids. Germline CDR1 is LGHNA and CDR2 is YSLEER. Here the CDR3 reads CASSPWTSGNNEQFF. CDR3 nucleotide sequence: TGCGCCAGCAGCCCTTGGACTAGCGGGAACAATGAGCAGTTCTTC.

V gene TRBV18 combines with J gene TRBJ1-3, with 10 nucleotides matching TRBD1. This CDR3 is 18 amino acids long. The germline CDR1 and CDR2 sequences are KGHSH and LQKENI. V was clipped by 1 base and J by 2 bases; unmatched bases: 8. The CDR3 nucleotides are TGTGCCAGCTCACCACTGGGACAGGGGCGAACGCCTGGAAACACCATATATTTT. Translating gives CASSPLGQGRTPGNTIYF.

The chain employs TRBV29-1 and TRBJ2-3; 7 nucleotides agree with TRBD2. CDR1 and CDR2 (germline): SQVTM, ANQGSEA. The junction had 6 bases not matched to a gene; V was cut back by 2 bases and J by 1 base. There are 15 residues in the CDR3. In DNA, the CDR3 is TGCAGCGTTGAAAGGTGGGGGGGTGGCACAGATACGCAGTATTTT. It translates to CSVERWGGGTDTQYF.

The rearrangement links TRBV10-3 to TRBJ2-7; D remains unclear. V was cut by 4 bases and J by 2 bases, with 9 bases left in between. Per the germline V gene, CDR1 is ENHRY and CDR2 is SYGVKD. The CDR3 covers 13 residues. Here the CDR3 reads CAISVLGTYEQYF. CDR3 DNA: TGTGCCATCAGTGTACTCGGAACCTACGAGCAGTACTTC.

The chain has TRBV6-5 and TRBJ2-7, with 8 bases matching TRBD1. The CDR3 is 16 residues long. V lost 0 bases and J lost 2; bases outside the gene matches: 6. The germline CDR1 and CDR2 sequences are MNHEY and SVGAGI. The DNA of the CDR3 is TGTGCCAGCAGTTACTCGAAGGGGACAGGTCCCTACGAGCAGTACTTC. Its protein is CASSYSKGTGPYEQYF.